Following are 25 T cell receptor beta chains from one sample sequenced in a study of blood T cell repertoires in COVID-19. Libraries were prepared by immunoSEQ multiplex PCR; TCRdb keeps only in-frame clonotypes and omits some of them. The data contain 250,000 to 350,000 clones, roughly 87% of them singletons. The sequencing sample was made of peripheral blood. The receptors come from a woman aged 45-60 years who had recovered from COVID-19.

The rearrangement links TRBV12-3 or TRBV12-4 to TRBJ2-7; TRBD2 is a possible D gene (5 bases). Trimming left V 5 bases short and J 6 bases short, with 8 bases between. The CDR3 loop spans 11 amino acids. CDR3 in amino acids: CASSAGSEQYF. Written as DNA, the CDR3 is TGTGCCAGCAGTGCGGGCTCCGAGCAGTACTTC.

This clone showed up just once. V gene TRBV28 combines with J gene TRBJ2-1, with 8 bases lining up with TRBD1. The CDR3 contains 15 residues. Germline loops: CDR1 MDHEN, CDR2 SYDVKM. The V gene end was trimmed by 5 bases and the J gene end by 8 bases; junction bases not matched to a gene: 11. In nucleotides, the CDR3 is TGTGCCAGCAGTCCCCTGGGACAGGCGGACTATGAGCAGTTCTTC. Protein product: CASSPLGQADYEQFF.

The chain recombines TRBV2 with TRBJ1-2; TRBD1 matches at 9 bases. The length of the CDR3 is 15 residues. CDR1 is SNHLY and CDR2 is FYNNEI in the germline V gene. With V trimmed by 7 bases and J by 4 bases, 10 bases remained unmatched. The CDR3 DNA reads as TGTGCCAGCATCCGTTTACAGGGGGCCGGCTATGGCTACACCTTC. Its protein product is CASIRLQGAGYGYTF.

V is TRBV5-1 and J is TRBJ1-4; no firm D call. V was clipped by 2 bases and J by 3 bases, with 11 bases between them. The CDR3 length is 15 residues. The germline CDR1 and CDR2 sequences are SGHRS and YFSETQ. This CDR3 reads CASSLTPAANEKLFF. CDR3 sequence (DNA): TGCGCCAGCAGCTTAACCCCCGCGGCTAATGAAAAACTGTTTTTT.

This clone was counted a few times. The DNA for the CDR3 is TGTGCCAGCCGGTTTCTTCGAACTTCCTACGAGCAGTACTTC. Translated, it gives CASRFLRTSYEQYF. V and J are TRBV28 and TRBJ2-7; D not certain. The V end lost 8 bases, the J end lost 1 base, and 15 bases lay between the germline ends. Looked up from germline, CDR1 is MDHEN and CDR2 is SYDVKM. CDR3 length: 14 amino acids.

This sequence joins TRBV5-4 and TRBJ2-3; 16 nucleotides align to TRBD2. The CDR3 spans 17 residues. V dropped 5 bases and J dropped 5; count of bases not matched to a gene: 8. The V gene's germline CDR1 is SGHNT and CDR2 YYREEE (reference sequence). This chain's CDR3 is CASSGTSGRVIGDTQYF. CDR3 bases: TGTGCCAGCAGTGGGACTAGCGGGAGGGTAATAGGAGATACGCAGTATTTT.

Only one count was recorded for this clone. This rearrangement joins TRBV19 to TRBJ2-3, with 8 nucleotides matching TRBD2. Unmatched junction bases numbered 2, after V lost 4 bases and J lost 2 bases. CDR3 length: 14 residues. Germline V gene data show CDR1 as LNHDA and CDR2 as SQIVND (reference sequence). CDR3 residues: CASSKLAVTDTQYF. Here the CDR3 DNA reads TGTGCCAGTAGTAAACTAGCGGTCACAGATACGCAGTATTTT.

This clone was seen only once. The J gene is TRBJ1-3, the V gene TRBV7-9; 9 nucleotides agree with TRBD1. CDR1 is SEHNR and CDR2 is FQNEAQ in the germline V gene (reference sequence). This CDR3 contains 17 residues. V shed 5 bases, J shed 0 bases, and the junction held 8 bases outside the gene matches. CDR3 loop: CASSNTPGQGSGNTIYF. The CDR3 DNA reads as TGTGCCAGCAGCAACACACCGGGACAGGGCTCTGGAAACACCATATATTTT.

This chain joins TRBV21-1 and TRBJ1-2; TRBD1 is taken as the D call from the table, unchecked against the DNA. TRBV21-1 is a pseudogene locus. CDR3 size: 11 residues. The CDR3 here is CARTTDYGYTF. The CDR3 nucleotides are TGTGCCAGGACCACAGACTATGGCTACACCTTC.

This rearrangement joins TRBV6-2 or TRBV6-3 to TRBJ2-1; 7 nucleotides align to TRBD1. The germline V gene has CDR1 MNHEY and CDR2 SVGEGT. This CDR3 region has 16 residues. Trimming cost V 4 bases and J 8 bases; bases outside gene matches: 14. The CDR3 bases are TGTGCCAGCAGTTTCCCGACAGGCCTAGGGGGCGATGAGCAGTTCTTC. Translated, it gives CASSFPTGLGGDEQFF.

The chain employs TRBV9 and TRBJ1-2; 9 bases map to TRBD1. V shed 4 bases and J 4 bases; nucleotides not matched to a gene: 5. The germline CDR1 and CDR2 sequences are SGDLS and YYNGEE. The CDR3 contains 14 residues. The CDR3 region is CASSPGQGSYGYTF. The CDR3 coding sequence is TGTGCCAGCAGCCCAGGACAGGGGAGCTATGGCTACACCTTC.

The V gene is TRBV29-1, the J gene TRBJ2-7; 10 nucleotides line up with TRBD2. The germline gives CDR1 SQVTM, CDR2 ANQGSEA. The CDR3 is 14 residues long. The V gene end was trimmed by 2 bases and the J gene end by 7 bases; junction bases not matched to a gene: 8. CDR3 coding DNA: TGCAGCGTTGAAAAGAGACTAGCGGGCACGGAGCAGTACTTC. Its protein is CSVEKRLAGTEQYF.

The V gene is TRBV10-3, the J gene TRBJ1-5; D is unclear. This CDR3 is 15 amino acids long. The V and J ends lost 2 bases and 0 bases respectively, with 8 bases between them. The germline CDR1 and CDR2 sequences are ENHRY and SYGVKD. CDR3 coding DNA: TGTGCCATCAGTGAGGTACAGAGTAGCAATCAGCCCCAGCATTTT. Translating it yields CAISEVQSSNQPQHF.

This chain uses TRBV9 with TRBJ1-2, with 7 bases matching TRBD1. CDR3 length: 13 residues. Germline V lookup: CDR1 SGDLS, CDR2 YYNGEE. The J segment lost 3 bases and the V segment lost 4 bases, leaving 3 bases of the junction unmatched. The CDR3 here is CASSLGTDYGYTF. The CDR3 bases are TGTGCCAGCAGCCTGGGGACAGACTATGGCTACACCTTC.

The CDR3: CASSFRYEQYF. The CDR3 coding sequence is TGTGCCAGCAGCTTCCGCTACGAGCAGTACTTC. The chain joins TRBV13 to TRBJ2-7; D unresolved. The V gene's germline CDR1 is PRHDT and CDR2 FYEKMQ (reference sequence). The V gene lost 3 bases and the J gene lost 3 bases, with 3 bases spanning the gap. The CDR3 covers 11 residues.

The chain couples TRBV28 to TRBJ1-3; tentative D call: TRBD1 (5 bases). The CDR3 is 14 amino acids. Germline CDR1 reads MDHEN; CDR2 reads SYDVKM. Between the trimmed V and J ends, which lost 5 bases and 0 bases, there was a span of 8 bases. The CDR3 sequence is CASSIRVSGNTIYF. The DNA of the CDR3 is TGTGCCAGCAGTATCAGGGTCTCTGGAAACACCATATATTTT. Looking up the rest from reference TRBV28 and TRBJ1-3 gives the full variable domain: DVKVTQSSRYLVKRTGEKVFLECVQDMDHENMFWYRQDPGLGLRLIYFSYDVKMKEKGDIPEGYSVSREKKERFSLILESASTNQTSMYLCASSIRVSGNTIYFGEGSWLTVV.

The chain recombines TRBV18 with TRBJ1-1, with 12 bases matching TRBD1. V was clipped by 3 bases and J by 0 bases; unmatched bases: 2. This CDR3 spans 16 amino acids. Germline CDR1 is KGHSH and CDR2 is LQKENI. Written as DNA, the CDR3 is TGTGCCAGCTCACCGGGACAGGGGGCTTTGAACACTGAAGCTTTCTTT. It specifies CASSPGQGALNTEAFF.

The chain couples TRBV28 to TRBJ1-3, with D unclear. Germline V gene sequence: CDR1 MDHEN, CDR2 SYDVKM. With 2 bases removed from V and 2 bases from J, the gap between germline ends came to 10 bases. The CDR3 loop spans 15 amino acids. The CDR3 DNA is TGTGCCAGCAGTTTAATCGGTACAGCTGGAAACACCATATATTTT. This encodes CASSLIGTAGNTIYF.

This chain joins TRBV12-3 or TRBV12-4 and TRBJ2-5, with D possibly TRBD1 on 5 matching bases. Trimming removed 0 bases at V and 7 bases at J, with 6 bases between. The CDR3 contains 12 residues. As DNA, the CDR3 is TGTGCCAGCAGTTTAGCGCAGGGGACCCAGTACTTC. This encodes CASSLAQGTQYF.

This rearrangement joins TRBV7-3 to TRBJ2-7; 9 bases agree with TRBD2. Germline CDR1 is SGHTA and CDR2 is FQGTGA. Trimming cost V 3 bases and J 5 bases; bases outside gene matches: 5. This CDR3 contains 14 residues. This chain's CDR3 is CASSFGGRAHEQYF. In nucleotides, the CDR3 is TGTGCCAGCAGCTTTGGCGGGAGGGCCCACGAGCAGTACTTC.

The rearrangement links TRBV4-3 to TRBJ1-2; TRBD1 matches 8 bases. The CDR3 extends over 17 amino acids. Germline CDR1 reads LGHNA; CDR2 reads YSLEER. The V gene end was trimmed by 0 bases and the J gene end by 3 bases; junction bases not matched to a gene: 9. CDR3 residues: CASSQDWAGGLHYGYTF. The DNA of the CDR3 is TGCGCCAGCAGCCAAGATTGGGCAGGGGGCCTCCACTATGGCTACACCTTC.

The J gene is TRBJ2-1, the V gene TRBV2, with 10 bases lining up with TRBD2. With V trimmed by 3 bases and J by 11 bases, 7 bases remained unmatched. This CDR3 region has 14 residues. Germline CDR1 reads SNHLY; CDR2 reads FYNNEI. In DNA form, the CDR3 reads TGTGCCAGCAGTGACGAAGCGGGGGGGTCCAAGCAGTTCTTC. It codes for CASSDEAGGSKQFF.

This rearrangement joins TRBV14 to TRBJ2-6; 10 bases align to TRBD1. Trimming took 9 bases from V and 3 from J; bases not matched to a gene: 8. Germline values: CDR1 SGHDN, CDR2 FVKESK. This CDR3 region has 16 residues. The CDR3 is CASAGTGVYGANVLTF. The DNA for the CDR3 is TGTGCCAGTGCGGGGACAGGGGTTTATGGGGCCAACGTCCTGACTTTC.

Notes on this clone: A much larger clone lies a single base off, so this may be a read error. Different DNA sequences within this sample yield the same CDR3. This chain links TRBV19 with TRBJ2-1; possible D gene TRBD2, 5 bases. Per the germline V gene, CDR1 is LNHDA and CDR2 is SQIVND (reference sequence). The CDR3 covers 15 residues. The V end lost 1 base, the J end lost 0 bases, and 7 bases lay between the germline ends. CDR3 sequence reads: CASSIAGSSYNEQFF. The CDR3 DNA sequence: TGTGCCAGTAGTATAGCGGGGAGCTCCTACAATGAGCAGTTCTTC.

V is TRBV5-6 and J is TRBJ1-1, with D unresolved. The CDR3 is 13 residues long. Germline V gene data show CDR1 as SGHDT and CDR2 as YYEEEE. V dropped 1 base and J dropped 4 bases, with 8 bases sitting between them. CDR3 bases: TGTGCCAGCAGCTTGCGGGTGGGCACTGAAGCTTTCTTT. It specifies CASSLRVGTEAFF.